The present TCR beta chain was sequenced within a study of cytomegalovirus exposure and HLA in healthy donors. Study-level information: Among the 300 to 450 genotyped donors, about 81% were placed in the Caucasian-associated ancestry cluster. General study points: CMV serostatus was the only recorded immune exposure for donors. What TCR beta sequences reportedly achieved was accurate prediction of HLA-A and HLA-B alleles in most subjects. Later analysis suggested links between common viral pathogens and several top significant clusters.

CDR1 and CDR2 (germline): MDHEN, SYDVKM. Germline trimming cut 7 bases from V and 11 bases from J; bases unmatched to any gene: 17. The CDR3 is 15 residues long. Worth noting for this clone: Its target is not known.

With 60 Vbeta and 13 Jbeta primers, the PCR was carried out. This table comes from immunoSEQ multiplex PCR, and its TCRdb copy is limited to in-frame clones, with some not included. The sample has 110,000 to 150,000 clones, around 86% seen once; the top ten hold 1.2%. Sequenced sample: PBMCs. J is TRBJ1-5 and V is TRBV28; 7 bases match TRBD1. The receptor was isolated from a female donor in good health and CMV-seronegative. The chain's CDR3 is CASNLRDSPGSAQHF. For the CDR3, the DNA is TGTGCCAGCAACCTCCGGGACAGTCCCGGGTCAGCCCAGCATTTT.